These 30 T cell receptor beta chains were sequenced from one sample in a study of CD8 T cells in ankylosing spondylitis. TCRdb analysed the 5' RACE reads with MiXCR anew, one entry per CDR3 protein. The table lists about 280,000 distinct CDR3 sequences, about 20% of them singletons. The sample consisted of blood, either unsorted or a sorted T cell fraction (not recorded which). The receptors derive from a male donor with ankylosing spondylitis or in good health (not recorded which).

J is TRBJ2-7 and V is TRBV12-3 or TRBV12-4; D not resolved. Trimming left V 3 bases short and J 6 bases short, with 12 bases between. CDR3 length: 13 residues. CDR3 sequence reads: CASSLGEVSEQYV. The DNA for the CDR3 is TGTGCCAGCAGTTTGGGCGAGGTCTCCGAGCAGTACGTC.

This clonotype was picked up a small number of times. The chain combines TRBV2 with TRBJ1-5; D gene ambiguous. CDR3 length equals 15 residues. Trimming cost V 3 bases and J 4 bases, with 13 bases left between them. The germline V gene encodes CDR1 SNHLY and CDR2 FYNNEI. CDR3 amino acids: CASSDWGLENQPQHF. The CDR3 region has the DNA TGTGCCAGCAGTGATTGGGGTCTTGAGAATCAGCCCCAGCATTTT. The full variable domain, rest sourced from reference TRBV2 and TRBJ1-5, is EPEVTQTPSHQVTQMGQEVILRCVPISNHLYFYWYRQILGQKVEFLVSFYNNEISEKSEIFDDQFSVERPDGSNFTLKIRSTKLEDSAMYFCASSDWGLENQPQHFGDGTRLSIL.

This clonotype was seen a few times. This chain links TRBV12-3 or TRBV12-4 with TRBJ1-1, with TRBD1 as a possible D gene (6 bases). CDR3 length equals 15 residues. V lost 6 bases and J 1 base, leaving 15 bases between the germline ends. The DNA of the CDR3 is TGTGCCAGCAGCCGTTCCGGGACACCGAACACTGAAGCTTTCTTT. This translates into CASSRSGTPNTEAFF.

V is TRBV10-3 and J is TRBJ2-3; no clear D. This CDR3 contains 14 residues. CDR1 and CDR2 (germline): ENHRY, SYGVKD. Trimming took off 3 bases at V and 5 bases at J, with 12 bases between the two ends. In DNA form, the CDR3 reads TGTGCCATCAGTGACGCGGAGACGGGAGATACGCAGTATTTT. Its protein product is CAISDAETGDTQYF.

The chain combines TRBV30 with TRBJ1-1; D unresolved. In germline, CDR1 is GTSNPN, CDR2 SVGIG (reference sequence). CDR3 size: 12 residues. The ends were cut back, 3 bases at V and 1 base at J, with 6 bases in the middle. The CDR3 spells CAWSSGNTEAFF. CDR3 nucleotide sequence: TGTGCCTGGAGCTCCGGGAACACTGAAGCTTTCTTT.

This sequence joins TRBV7-9 and TRBJ1-2; TRBD1 might be the D (6 bases). V lost 5 bases, J lost 7 bases, and 14 bases lay in between. The CDR3 sequence is 13 residues long. Germline lookup yields CDR1 SEHNR and CDR2 FQNEAQ (reference sequence). CDR3 in amino acids: CASSPTGIGGYTF. DNA of the CDR3: TGTGCCAGCAGCCCTACAGGGATTGGTGGCTACACCTTC.

This clonotype showed up just a few times. The rearrangement links TRBV27 to TRBJ2-5; 8 bases line up with TRBD1. The CDR3 has 15 amino acids. CDR1 and CDR2 (germline): MNHEY, SMNVEV (reference sequence). V shed 3 bases and J 4 bases; nucleotides not matched to a gene: 7. This chain's CDR3 is CASSFGQGGRETQYF. CDR3 in DNA: TGTGCCAGCAGTTTCGGACAGGGAGGTCGAGAGACCCAGTACTTC.

This chain links TRBV15 with TRBJ2-3, with TRBD2 matching 10 bases. This CDR3 contains 16 residues. Per the germline V gene, CDR1 is LNHNV and CDR2 is YYDKDF (reference sequence). The V gene end was trimmed by 5 bases and the J gene end by 5 bases; junction bases not matched to a gene: 10. CDR3 nucleotide sequence: TGTGCCACCAGCCCTCGTACTAGCGGGGATATAGATACGCAGTATTTT. This gives the protein CATSPRTSGDIDTQYF.

The chain joins TRBV5-1 to TRBJ2-1; D possibly corresponds to TRBD2 (5 bases). This CDR3 contains 13 residues. Trimming cost V 4 bases and J 7 bases, with 12 bases left between them. Germline V CDR1 and CDR2: SGHRS, YFSETQ. DNA for the CDR3: TGCGCCAGCAGCCTGGAGGTAGCAAATGAGCAGTTCTTC. Its protein product is CASSLEVANEQFF.

The rearrangement joins TRBV24-1 to TRBJ2-3; D unresolved. There are 15 residues in the CDR3. The germline V and J ends were trimmed by 0 bases and 2 bases, with 8 bases remaining between them. Germline CDR1 reads KGHDR; CDR2 reads SFDVKD. The CDR3 here is CATSDLETSTDTQYF. The CDR3 DNA reads as TGTGCCACCAGTGATTTGGAGACGTCCACAGATACGCAGTATTTT.

This clonotype was observed a few times. The J gene is TRBJ2-7, the V gene TRBV20-1, with 9 bases lining up with TRBD1. This CDR3 has 14 residues. Germline V lookup: CDR1 DFQATT, CDR2 SNEGSKA (reference sequence). V lost 5 bases and J lost 1; bases outside the gene matches: 6. The CDR3 DNA reads as TGCAGTGCTGGAACCGGGACAGGGTCCTACGAGCAGTACGTC. Translation gives CSAGTGTGSYEQYV.

The J gene is TRBJ2-3, the V gene TRBV28, with D possibly being TRBD1 or TRBD2 (5 bases each). This CDR3 comprises 15 residues. V shed 6 bases and J shed 1 base, with 14 bases lying between them. Germline V CDR1 and CDR2: MDHEN, SYDVKM. CDR3 DNA: TGTGCCAGCAGGGGGTGGGGGAGTCGCACAGATACGCAGTATTTT. Its protein is CASRGWGSRTDTQYF.

This chain joins TRBV6-5 and TRBJ2-3; TRBD2 matches 8 bases. Germline CDR1 MNHEY, CDR2 SVGAGI. V dropped 0 bases and J dropped 4; count of bases not matched to a gene: 3. The CDR3 has 15 residues. The DNA of the CDR3 is TGTGCCAGCAGTTACTCTCGGACTAGCCCAGATACGCAGTATTTT. It encodes CASSYSRTSPDTQYF.

This clonotype appeared a few times. The rearrangement uses TRBV29-1 and TRBJ1-1; 7 bases map to TRBD1. Looked up from germline, CDR1 is SQVTM and CDR2 is ANQGSEA. The CDR3 loop spans 13 amino acids. V lost 7 bases, J lost 6 bases, and 11 bases stayed unmatched. The CDR3 region is CSAAPTGFSEAFF. The DNA of the CDR3 is TGCAGCGCAGCCCCGACAGGGTTCTCTGAAGCTTTCTTT.

This sequence joins TRBV3-1 and TRBJ1-1, with D unclear. Germline-derived CDR1 and CDR2 are LGHDT and YNNKEL (reference sequence). The CDR3 has 14 amino acids. V was pared by 1 base and J by 4 bases, with 10 bases between. The chain's CDR3 is CASSQGGVGTEAFF. For the CDR3, the DNA is TGTGCCAGCAGCCAAGGGGGAGTTGGCACTGAAGCTTTCTTT.

There are many counts of this clonotype. One junction end disagrees with the germline gene, perhaps due to a read error. The chain combines TRBV5-1 with TRBJ1-5; TRBD1 might be the D (5 bases). CDR3 length: 14 residues. Germline loops: CDR1 SGHRS, CDR2 YFSETQ. CDR3 region: CASSLEGPNQPQHF. The CDR3 coding sequence is TGTGCCAGCAGCTTGGAGGGACCCAATCAGCCCCAGCATTTT.

This clonotype turned up a few times. The V call is TRBV5-1, the J call TRBJ2-5; D remains unclear. Trimming removed 0 bases at V and 1 base at J, with 4 bases between. CDR1 is SGHRS and CDR2 is YFSETQ in the germline V gene. CDR3 length equals 13 residues. CDR3 loop: CASSLASQETQYF. DNA of the CDR3: TGCGCCAGCAGCTTGGCCAGCCAAGAGACCCAGTACTTC.

Only a few counts were recorded for this clonotype. The J gene is TRBJ2-2, the V gene TRBV7-9; the D is unclear. V lost 5 bases to trimming and J lost 6 bases, with 4 bases between them. This CDR3 is 11 amino acids long. CDR1 is SEHNR, CDR2 FQNEAQ, per germline (reference sequence). The CDR3 loop is CASSPAGELFF. CDR3 sequence (DNA): TGTGCCAGCAGCCCCGCCGGGGAGCTGTTTTTT. Variable domain in full (rest from reference TRBV7-9 and TRBJ2-2): DTGVSQNPRHKITKRGQNVTFRCDPISEHNRLYWYRQTLGQGPEFLTYFQNEAQLEKSRLLSDRFSAERPKGSFSTLEIQRTEQGDSAMYLCASSPAGELFFGEGSRLTVL.

The chain employs TRBV27 and TRBJ1-4, with D unclear. This CDR3 is built from 15 residues. The V and J ends lost 1 base and 4 bases respectively, with 10 bases between them. The germline gives CDR1 MNHEY, CDR2 SMNVEV (reference sequence). CDR3: CASSLWGRSNEKLFF. The CDR3 DNA reads as TGTGCCAGCAGTTTATGGGGTCGGAGTAATGAAAAACTGTTTTTT.

This clonotype has just a few counts. This rearrangement joins TRBV20-1 to TRBJ1-2, with D perhaps matching TRBD1 (5 bases). The CDR3 has 13 residues. The ends were cut back, 6 bases at V and 2 bases at J, with 13 bases in the middle. CDR1 DFQATT and CDR2 SNEGSKA come from the germline V gene (reference sequence). The CDR3 here is CSAWDGRNYGYTF. The CDR3 region has the DNA TGCAGTGCCTGGGACGGGAGGAACTATGGCTACACCTTC.

V and J are TRBV5-1 and TRBJ2-4; TRBD2 aligns across 13 bases. The CDR3 covers 17 residues. Trimming removed 0 bases from V and 8 bases from J; junction bases left unmatched: 8. CDR1 and CDR2 (germline): SGHRS, YFSETQ. The CDR3 here is CASSLGTSGGPGDIQYF. CDR3 DNA sequence: TGCGCCAGCAGCTTGGGGACTAGCGGGGGCCCGGGGGACATTCAGTACTTC.

This clonotype has a handful of counts. The chain couples TRBV7-8 to TRBJ2-3; 9 bases are shared with TRBD1. Germline assignment: CDR1 SGHVS and CDR2 FQNEAQ. The CDR3 runs to 14 residues. V dropped 5 bases and J dropped 6; count of bases not matched to a gene: 6. In DNA form, the CDR3 reads TGTGCCAGCAGCCCGGGACAGGGTTACGATACGCAGTATTTT. Residues: CASSPGQGYDTQYF.

This clonotype appeared a few times. The rearrangement joins TRBV18 to TRBJ2-3, with 8 nucleotides matching TRBD2. Germline values: CDR1 KGHSH, CDR2 LQKENI. Trimming cost V 3 bases and J 2 bases; bases outside gene matches: 7. The CDR3 is made up of 16 amino acids. The CDR3 coding sequence is TGTGCCAGCTCACCTCCTGCGGGGGGCATCACAGATACGCAGTATTTT. Amino acids: CASSPPAGGITDTQYF.

This clonotype has only a few counts. The chain is built from TRBV20-1 and TRBJ2-3, with a weak D call TRBD1 (5 bases). The V gene's germline CDR1 is DFQATT and CDR2 SNEGSKA (reference sequence). V lost 3 bases to trimming and J lost 0 bases, with 16 bases between them. The CDR3 extends over 16 amino acids. CDR3 in amino acids: CSASPQGPFSTDTQYF. CDR3 sequence (DNA): TGCAGTGCTAGCCCTCAGGGTCCCTTTAGCACAGATACGCAGTATTTT.

A remark on this clonotype: A much bigger clone sits one base away, suggesting this may be a read error. The chain employs TRBV6-2 or TRBV6-3 and TRBJ2-3, with unresolved D. The CDR3 sequence is 14 residues long. V was trimmed by 0 bases and J by 3 bases, leaving 7 bases between them. From germline, CDR1 is MNHEY and CDR2 SVGEGT. CDR3 sequence (DNA): TGTGCCAGCAGTTACTCGATACCGACAGATACGCAGTATTTT. This codes for CASSYSIPTDTQYF.

This clonotype was seen a few times. The chain couples TRBV3-1 to TRBJ1-1, with TRBD1 identical over 7 bases. This CDR3 comprises 14 residues. The germline V gene encodes CDR1 LGHDT and CDR2 YNNKEL (reference sequence). Unmatched junction bases numbered 4, after V lost 5 bases and J lost 1 base. CDR3 loop: CASSEGAGNTEAFF. CDR3 nucleotides: TGTGCCAGCAGCGAGGGGGCGGGGAACACTGAAGCTTTCTTT. The full variable domain, its missing parts supplied by reference TRBV3-1 and TRBJ1-1, is DTAVSQTPKYLVTQMGNDKSIKCEQNLGHDTMYWYKQDSKKFLKIMFSYNNKELIINETVPNRFSPKSPDKAHLNLHINSLELGDSAVYFCASSEGAGNTEAFFGQGTRLTVV.

The chain combines TRBV6-1 with TRBJ2-7; TRBD1 aligns across 7 bases. V was pared by 4 bases and J by 4 bases, with 4 bases of the junction left unmatched. Germline CDR1 MNHNS, CDR2 SASEGT. The CDR3 extends over 13 amino acids. DNA of the CDR3: TGTGCCAGCAGTGGAGACAGGGTATACGAGCAGTACGTC. Residues: CASSGDRVYEQYV.

This clonotype has a handful of counts. CDR3 sequence (DNA): TGTGCCTGGAGACGGGGGACAGTGAACACTGAAGCTTTCTTT. Translated, it gives CAWRRGTVNTEAFF. This chain joins TRBV30 and TRBJ1-1, with 7 bases lining up with TRBD1. The CDR3 has 14 residues. Trimming took 3 bases from V and 0 from J; bases not matched to a gene: 4. CDR1 and CDR2 (germline): GTSNPN, SVGIG (reference sequence).

In the case of this clonotype: The junction and the germline gene differ at one end; a read error may be behind it. The chain is built from TRBV3-1 and TRBJ1-5; D might be TRBD1 (5 bases). The germline V gene encodes CDR1 LGHDT and CDR2 YNNKEL (reference sequence). This CDR3 region has 14 residues. CDR3 bases: TGTGTCAGCAGCCAAGCAGGGAGCAATCAGCCCCAGCATTTT. The encoded protein is CVSSQAGSNQPQHF.

This clonotype was found a few times. V and J are TRBV29-1 and TRBJ1-1; D may be TRBD1 (6 bases). Per germline, CDR1 SQVTM and CDR2 ANQGSEA. Trimming took off 5 bases at V and 5 bases at J, with 12 bases between the two ends. The CDR3 length is 12 residues. The CDR3 DNA reads as TGCAGCGTTACAGGGAGGAGAACTGAAGCTTTCTTT. It specifies CSVTGRRTEAFF.